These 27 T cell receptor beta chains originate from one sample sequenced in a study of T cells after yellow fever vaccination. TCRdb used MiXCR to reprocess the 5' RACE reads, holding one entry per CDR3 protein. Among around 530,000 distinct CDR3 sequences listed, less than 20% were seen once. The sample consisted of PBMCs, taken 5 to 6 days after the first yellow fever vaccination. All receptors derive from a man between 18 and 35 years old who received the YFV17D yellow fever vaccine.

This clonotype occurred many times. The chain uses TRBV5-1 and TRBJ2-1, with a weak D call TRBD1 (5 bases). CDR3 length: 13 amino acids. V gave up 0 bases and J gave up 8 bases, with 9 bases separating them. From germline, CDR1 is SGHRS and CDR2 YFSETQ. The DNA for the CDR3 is TGCGCCAGCAGCTTGGGCAGGGTCTATGAGCAGTTCTTC. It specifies CASSLGRVYEQFF.

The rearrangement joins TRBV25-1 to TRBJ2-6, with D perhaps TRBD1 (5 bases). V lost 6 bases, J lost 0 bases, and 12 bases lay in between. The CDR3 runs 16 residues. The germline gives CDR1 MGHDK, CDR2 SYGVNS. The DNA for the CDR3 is TGTGCCAGCAGAGACAGAGATAGCTCTGGGGCCAACGTCCTGACTTTC. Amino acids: CASRDRDSSGANVLTF.

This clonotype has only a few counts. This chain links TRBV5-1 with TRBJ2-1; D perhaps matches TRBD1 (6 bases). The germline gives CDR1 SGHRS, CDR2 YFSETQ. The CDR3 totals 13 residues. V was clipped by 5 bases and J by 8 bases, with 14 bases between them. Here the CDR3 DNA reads TGCGCCAGCAGACAGGGTTCCTTGGATGAGCAGTTCTTC. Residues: CASRQGSLDEQFF.

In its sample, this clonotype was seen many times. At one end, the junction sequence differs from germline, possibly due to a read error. This chain's CDR3 is CASSLGGVYEQYF. DNA of the CDR3: TGTGCCAGCAGTTTAGGCGGGGTCTACGAGCAGTACTTC. This chain uses TRBV7-2 with TRBJ2-7, with D tentatively TRBD2 (6 bases). Germline V gene data show CDR1 as SGHTA and CDR2 as FQGNSA. The CDR3 has 13 amino acids.

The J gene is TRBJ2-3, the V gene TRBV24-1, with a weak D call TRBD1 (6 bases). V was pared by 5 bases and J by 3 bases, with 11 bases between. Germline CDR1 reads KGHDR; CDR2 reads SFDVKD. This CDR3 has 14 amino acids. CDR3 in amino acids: CATSGSTGTDTQYF. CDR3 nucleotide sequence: TGTGCCACCAGTGGATCGACAGGTACAGATACGCAGTATTTT.

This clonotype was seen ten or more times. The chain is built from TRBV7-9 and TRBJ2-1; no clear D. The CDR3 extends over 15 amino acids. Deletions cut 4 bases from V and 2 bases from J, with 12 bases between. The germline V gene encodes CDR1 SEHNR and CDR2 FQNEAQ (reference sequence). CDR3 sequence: CASSYSRLTYNEQFF. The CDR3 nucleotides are TGTGCCAGCAGCTACTCGAGGCTCACCTACAATGAGCAGTTCTTC.

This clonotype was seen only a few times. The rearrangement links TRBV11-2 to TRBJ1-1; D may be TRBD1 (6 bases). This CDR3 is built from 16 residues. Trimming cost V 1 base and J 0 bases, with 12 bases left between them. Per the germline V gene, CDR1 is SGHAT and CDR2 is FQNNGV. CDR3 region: CASSLVGGAMNTEAFF. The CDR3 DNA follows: TGTGCCAGCAGCTTAGTAGGGGGAGCCATGAACACTGAAGCTTTCTTT.

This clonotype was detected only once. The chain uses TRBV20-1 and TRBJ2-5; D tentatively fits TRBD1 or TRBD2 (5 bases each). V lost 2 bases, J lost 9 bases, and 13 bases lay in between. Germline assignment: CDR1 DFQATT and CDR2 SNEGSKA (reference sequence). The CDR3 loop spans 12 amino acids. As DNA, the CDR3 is TGCAGTGCTAGAAGGATCCTGGGGGCCCAGTACTTC. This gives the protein CSARRILGAQYF.

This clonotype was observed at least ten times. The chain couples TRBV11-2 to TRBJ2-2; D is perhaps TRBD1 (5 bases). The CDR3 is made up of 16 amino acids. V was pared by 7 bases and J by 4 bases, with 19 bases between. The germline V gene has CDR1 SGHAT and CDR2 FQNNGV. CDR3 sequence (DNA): TGTGCCAGCAACCAGGGTGGGCAGGAGCTCACCGGGGAGCTGTTTTTT. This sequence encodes CASNQGGQELTGELFF.

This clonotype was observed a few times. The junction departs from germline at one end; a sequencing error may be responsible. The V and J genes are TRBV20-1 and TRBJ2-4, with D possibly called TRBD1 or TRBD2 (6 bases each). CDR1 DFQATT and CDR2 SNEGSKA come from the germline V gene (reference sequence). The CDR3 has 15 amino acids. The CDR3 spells CSARGNREVRNIQYF. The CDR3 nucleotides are TGCAGTGCCAGAGGAAACAGGGAGGTTCGGAACATTCAGTACTTC.

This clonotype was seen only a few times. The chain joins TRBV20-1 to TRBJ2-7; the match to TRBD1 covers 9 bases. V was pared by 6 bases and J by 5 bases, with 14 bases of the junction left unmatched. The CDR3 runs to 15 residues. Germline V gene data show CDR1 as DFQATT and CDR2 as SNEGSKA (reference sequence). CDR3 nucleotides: TGCAGTGCCAGGGCCCAAACAGGGGGCGGGAACGAGCAGTACTTC. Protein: CSARAQTGGGNEQYF.

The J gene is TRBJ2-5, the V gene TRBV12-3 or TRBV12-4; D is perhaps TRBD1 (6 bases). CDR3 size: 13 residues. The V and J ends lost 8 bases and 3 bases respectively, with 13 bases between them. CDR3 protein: CASGQWPKETQYF. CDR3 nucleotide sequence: TGTGCCAGCGGACAGTGGCCTAAAGAGACCCAGTACTTC.

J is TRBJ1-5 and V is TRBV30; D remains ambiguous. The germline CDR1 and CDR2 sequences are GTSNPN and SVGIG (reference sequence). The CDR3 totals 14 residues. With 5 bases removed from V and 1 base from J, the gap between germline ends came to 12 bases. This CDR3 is CAWAKRRSNQPQHF. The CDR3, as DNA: TGTGCCTGGGCCAAAAGGCGCAGCAATCAGCCCCAGCATTTT. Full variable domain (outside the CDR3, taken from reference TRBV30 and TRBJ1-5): SQTIHQWPATLVQPVGSPLSLECTVEGTSNPNLYWYRQAAGRGLQLLFYSVGIGQISSEVPQNLSASRPQDRQFILSSKKLLLSDSGFYLCAWAKRRSNQPQHFGDGTRLSIL.

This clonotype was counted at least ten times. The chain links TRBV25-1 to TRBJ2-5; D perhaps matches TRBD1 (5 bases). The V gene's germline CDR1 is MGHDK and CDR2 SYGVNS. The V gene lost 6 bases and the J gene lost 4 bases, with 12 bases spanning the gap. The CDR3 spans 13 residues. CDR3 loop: CASSLIGAETQYF. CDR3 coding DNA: TGTGCCAGCAGCCTCATAGGGGCAGAGACCCAGTACTTC.

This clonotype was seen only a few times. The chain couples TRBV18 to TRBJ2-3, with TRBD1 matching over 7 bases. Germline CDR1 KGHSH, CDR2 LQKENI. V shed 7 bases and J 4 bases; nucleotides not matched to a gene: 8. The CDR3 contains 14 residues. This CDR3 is CASFRGIGADTQYF. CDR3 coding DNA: TGTGCCAGCTTCAGGGGGATCGGGGCAGATACGCAGTATTTT.

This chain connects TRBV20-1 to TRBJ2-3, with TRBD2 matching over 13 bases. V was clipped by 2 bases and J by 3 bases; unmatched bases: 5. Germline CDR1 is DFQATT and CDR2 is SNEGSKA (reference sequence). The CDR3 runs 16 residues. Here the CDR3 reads CSARPKGLAGTDTQYF. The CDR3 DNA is TGCAGTGCTAGACCGAAGGGACTAGCGGGGACAGATACGCAGTATTTT.

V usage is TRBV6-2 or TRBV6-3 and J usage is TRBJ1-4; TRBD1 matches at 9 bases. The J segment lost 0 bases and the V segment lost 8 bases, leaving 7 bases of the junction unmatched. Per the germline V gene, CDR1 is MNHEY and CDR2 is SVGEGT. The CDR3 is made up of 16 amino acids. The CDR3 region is CASGRDRDPTNEKLFF. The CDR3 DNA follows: TGTGCCAGCGGCCGGGACAGGGACCCAACTAATGAAAAACTGTTTTTT.

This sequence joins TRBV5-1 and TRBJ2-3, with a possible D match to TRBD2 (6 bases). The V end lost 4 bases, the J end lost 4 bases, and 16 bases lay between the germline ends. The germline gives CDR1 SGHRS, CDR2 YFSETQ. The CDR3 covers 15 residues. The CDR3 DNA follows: TGCGCCAGCAGCCCCGGGACGGACTACTCAGATACGCAGTATTTT. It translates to CASSPGTDYSDTQYF.

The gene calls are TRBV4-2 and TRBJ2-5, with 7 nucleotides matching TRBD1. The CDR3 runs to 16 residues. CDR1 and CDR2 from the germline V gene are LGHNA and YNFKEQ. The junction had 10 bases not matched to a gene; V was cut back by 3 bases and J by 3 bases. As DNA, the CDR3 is TGTGCCAGCAGCCAGAGCTCTCCGGGACAGAAAGAGACCCAGTACTTC. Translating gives CASSQSSPGQKETQYF.

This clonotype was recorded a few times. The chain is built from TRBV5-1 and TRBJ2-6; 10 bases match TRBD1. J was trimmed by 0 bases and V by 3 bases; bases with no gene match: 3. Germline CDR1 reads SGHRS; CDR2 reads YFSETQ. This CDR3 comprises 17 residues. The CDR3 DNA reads TGCGCCAGCAGCTCGGGACAGGGGTACTCTGGGGCCAACGTCCTGACTTTC. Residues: CASSSGQGYSGANVLTF.

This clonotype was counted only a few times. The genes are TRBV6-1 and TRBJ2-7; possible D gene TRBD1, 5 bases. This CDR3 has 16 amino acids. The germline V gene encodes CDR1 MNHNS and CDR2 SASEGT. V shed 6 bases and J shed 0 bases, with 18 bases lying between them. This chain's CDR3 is CASSRGQHQGSYEQYV. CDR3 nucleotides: TGTGCCAGCAGCCGCGGACAACACCAAGGCTCCTACGAGCAGTACGTC.

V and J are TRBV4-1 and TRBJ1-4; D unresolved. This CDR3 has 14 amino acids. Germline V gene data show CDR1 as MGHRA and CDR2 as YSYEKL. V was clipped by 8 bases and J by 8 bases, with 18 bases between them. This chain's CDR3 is CASLDGIRSEKLFF. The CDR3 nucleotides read TGCGCCAGCTTGGACGGGATTCGATCCGAAAAACTGTTTTTT.

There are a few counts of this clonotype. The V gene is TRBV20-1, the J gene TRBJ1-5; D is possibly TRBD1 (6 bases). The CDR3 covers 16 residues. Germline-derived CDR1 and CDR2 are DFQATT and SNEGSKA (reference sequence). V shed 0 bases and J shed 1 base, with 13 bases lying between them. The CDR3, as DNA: TGCAGTGCTAGAGATTTTGAGGGGGGGAGCAATCAGCCCCAGCATTTT. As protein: CSARDFEGGSNQPQHF.

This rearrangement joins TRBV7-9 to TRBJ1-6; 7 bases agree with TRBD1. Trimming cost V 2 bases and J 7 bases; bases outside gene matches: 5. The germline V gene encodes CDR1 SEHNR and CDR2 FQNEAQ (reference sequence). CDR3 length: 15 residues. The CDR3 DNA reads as TGTGCCAGCAGCTTAAGGGGGACAGCCAATTCACCCCTCCACTTT. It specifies CASSLRGTANSPLHF.

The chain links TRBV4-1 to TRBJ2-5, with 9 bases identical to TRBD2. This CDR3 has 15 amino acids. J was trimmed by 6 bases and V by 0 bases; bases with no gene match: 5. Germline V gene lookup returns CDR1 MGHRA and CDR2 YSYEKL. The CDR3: CASSQDSGGRQTQYF. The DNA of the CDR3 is TGCGCCAGCAGCCAAGATAGCGGGGGTCGTCAGACCCAGTACTTC.

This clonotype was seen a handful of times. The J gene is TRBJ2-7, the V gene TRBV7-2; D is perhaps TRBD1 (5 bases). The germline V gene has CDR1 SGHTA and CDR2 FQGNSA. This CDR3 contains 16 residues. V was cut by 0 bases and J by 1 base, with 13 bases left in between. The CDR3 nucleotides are TGTGCCAGCAGCTTAGCAGGGGTCGTGATATCCTACGAGCAGTACTTC. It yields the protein CASSLAGVVISYEQYF.

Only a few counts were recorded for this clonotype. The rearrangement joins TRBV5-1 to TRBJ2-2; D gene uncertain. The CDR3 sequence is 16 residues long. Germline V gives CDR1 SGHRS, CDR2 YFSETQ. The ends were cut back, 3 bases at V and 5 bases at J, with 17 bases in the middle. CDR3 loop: CASSSSDSWSTGELFF. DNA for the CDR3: TGCGCCAGCAGCTCTTCCGACTCGTGGAGTACCGGGGAGCTGTTTTTT.